This T cell receptor beta chain was identified during a study of blood T cell repertoires in COVID-19. Germline assignment: CDR1 MGHDK and CDR2 SYGVNS. This CDR3 region has 14 residues. V gave up 8 bases and J gave up 0 bases, with 8 bases separating them. Original processing methods: Estimation of nucleated cell counts was performed using reference gene primer amplification. Libraries were prepared by immunoSEQ multiplex PCR; TCRdb keeps only in-frame clonotypes and omits some of them. V and J calls and clone size are given by that table; D and trimming were obtained from the DNA. This table has 110,000 to 150,000 clones, more than 75% appearing once.

The clonotype originates from a woman over 75 with acute or convalescent COVID-19. The sample consisted of peripheral blood. The V and J genes are TRBV25-1 and TRBJ1-6; D not certain. The CDR3 coding sequence is TGTGCCAGCGGGTGGAGCTCCTATAATTCACCCCTCCACTTT. Amino acid sequence: CASGWSSYNSPLHF.